Below, 3 T cell receptor beta chains from the same sample are listed, as sequenced in a study of radiation and T cells in renal cell carcinoma. Time point reported: blood 4 weeks post-SBRT, at nephrectomy. Treatment denoted: 15 Gy SBRT to primary tumor, nephrectomy 4 weeks later. Repertoires were generated with immunoSEQ multiplex PCR, while TCRdb's copy carries only in-frame clones and drops some. The table includes about 170,000 clones, less than 90% detected once. The material was blood, obtained from a patient whose treatment included radiotherapy and nephrectomy. The source is a woman between 45 and 65 years old with renal cell carcinoma.

This clone was detected only once. V gene TRBV6-4 combines with J gene TRBJ2-1; a possible D gene is TRBD1 (7 bases). Germline CDR1 reads MRHNA; CDR2 reads SNTAGT. With 4 bases removed from V and 9 bases from J, the gap between germline ends came to 16 bases. The CDR3 totals 14 residues. CDR3 bases: TGTGCCAGCAGTGGACAGGGAGGTCCAGGTGAGCAGTTCTTC. Encoded protein: CASSGQGGPGEQFF.

The chain employs TRBV14 and TRBJ2-5, with D unresolved. The germline CDR1 and CDR2 sequences are SGHDN and FVKESK. The CDR3 sequence is 14 residues long. V shed 0 bases and J shed 5 bases, with 10 bases lying between them. This chain's CDR3 is CASSQDLVRETQYF. For the CDR3, the DNA is TGTGCCAGCAGCCAAGATTTAGTTCGGGAGACCCAGTACTTC.

V and J are TRBV13 and TRBJ1-1; D is undetermined. This CDR3 comprises 17 residues. Germline lookup yields CDR1 PRHDT and CDR2 FYEKMQ (reference sequence). Trimming removed 2 bases from V and 5 bases from J, with 21 bases in between. The CDR3 nucleotides read TGTGCCAGCAGCTTAAACCCTTGGGCAGGATTGGAAACTGAAGCTTTCTTT. As protein: CASSLNPWAGLETEAFF.